These T cell receptor beta chains were read from a single sample in a study of metastatic and nonmetastatic thyroid tumors. TCRdb reanalyzed the PCR reads via MiXCR. The sample carries roughly 23,000 clones, less than 20% recorded once. Sequences were obtained from adjacent normal tissue. The receptors were gathered from a male donor with papillary thyroid cancer or a benign thyroid nodule (not recorded which). Some clones in this sample may be carry-over from other donors' samples. The CDR3 runs from the conserved cysteine through the conserved F or W. D genes are given only for firm matches. Expanded clones get a size class; other rows say once, few or many, or leave the size out.

J gene: TRBJ1-6; clone size: many; V gene: TRBV20-1; D gene: TRBD1; CDR3 DNA: TGCAGTGCTAGACCTCCGGGACAGGGGGCTTCACCCCTCCACTTT; CDR3 protein: CSARPPGQGASPLHF
J gene: TRBJ1-6; clone size: many; V gene: TRBV11-1; D gene: TRBD1; CDR3 DNA: TGTGCCAGCAGCTTGACAGGGGCGAATTCACCCCTCCACTTT; CDR3 protein: CASSLTGANSPLHF
J gene: TRBJ1-6; clone size: few; V gene: TRBV6-6; D gene: NA; CDR3 DNA: TGTGCCAGCAGTTACGAGGCAGGTCTTAATTCACCCCTCCACTTT; CDR3 protein: CASSYEAGLNSPLHF
J gene: TRBJ2-3; clone size: many; V gene: TRBV7-3; D gene: NA; CDR3 DNA: TGTGCCAGCAGCTTATCCGGGCCCACAGATACGCAGTATTTT; CDR3 protein: CASSLSGPTDTQYF
J gene: TRBJ1-2; clone size: NA; V gene: TRBV27; D gene: TRBD1; CDR3 DNA: TGTGCGATCAGGAAGACAGGGTACTATGGATACACCTTC; CDR3 protein: CAIRKTGYYGYTF
J gene: TRBJ1-1; clone size: few; V gene: TRBV24-1; D gene: NA; CDR3 DNA: TGTGCCACCAGTGGGGGGCTAAACACTGAAGCTTTCTTT; CDR3 protein: CATSGGLNTEAFF
J gene: TRBJ2-2; clone size: many; V gene: TRBV18; D gene: NA; CDR3 DNA: TGTGCCAGCTCAACGAACACCGGGGAGCTGTTTTTT; CDR3 protein: CASSTNTGELFF
J gene: TRBJ2-5; clone size: few; V gene: TRBV5-4; D gene: NA; CDR3 DNA: TGTGCCAGCAGCTTGGTGGCAGGGACGGAGACCCAGTACTTC; CDR3 protein: CASSLVAGTETQYF
J gene: TRBJ2-5; clone size: many; V gene: TRBV4-1; D gene: TRBD2; CDR3 DNA: TGCGCCAGCAGCCAAGGGGGGCTAGCGGGGCCTCAAGAGACCCAGTACTTC; CDR3 protein: CASSQGGLAGPQETQYF
J gene: TRBJ1-3; clone size: medium-sized; V gene: TRBV7-8; D gene: TRBD1; CDR3 DNA: TGTGCCAGCAGCTTCACAGGGGTGGGGGGAAACACCATATATTTT; CDR3 protein: CASSFTGVGGNTIYF
J gene: TRBJ2-3; clone size: many; V gene: TRBV5-6; D gene: TRBD2; CDR3 DNA: TGTGCCAGCAGCGAGTCGGGACTAGACTATCGCACAGATACGCAGTATTTT; CDR3 protein: CASSESGLDYRTDTQYF
J gene: TRBJ1-2; clone size: many; V gene: TRBV29-1; D gene: NA; CDR3 DNA: TGCAGCGTTGTATCGACAGGATATGGCTACACCTTC; CDR3 protein: CSVVSTGYGYTF
J gene: TRBJ1-5; clone size: many; V gene: TRBV12-3/TRBV12-4; D gene: NA; CDR3 DNA: TGTGCCAGCAGTTCGAGACAGAGAGAAAGCAATCAGCCCCAGCATTTT; CDR3 protein: CASSSRQRESNQPQHF
J gene: TRBJ1-1; clone size: many; V gene: TRBV29-1; D gene: NA; CDR3 DNA: TGCAGCGGCTGGGGGAACACGTTGGGAGAGGCTGAAGCTTTCTTT; CDR3 protein: CSGWGNTLGEAEAFF
J gene: TRBJ2-4; clone size: many; V gene: TRBV20-1; D gene: NA; CDR3 DNA: TGCAGTGCTAGTAGGGGGGGACTAGCCAAAAACATTCAGTACTTC; CDR3 protein: CSASRGGLAKNIQYF
J gene: TRBJ2-5; clone size: many; V gene: TRBV7-8; D gene: NA; CDR3 DNA: TGTGCCAGCAGCTTAGCCCTGGGAGAGACCCAGTACTTC; CDR3 protein: CASSLALGETQYF
J gene: TRBJ2-1; clone size: many; V gene: TRBV12-5; D gene: TRBD2; CDR3 DNA: TGTGCTAGTGGTTCCACTAGCGGGGGGGGGGCTGAGCAGTTCTTC; CDR3 protein: CASGSTSGGGAEQFF
J gene: TRBJ2-1; clone size: many; V gene: TRBV12-3/TRBV12-4; D gene: TRBD1; CDR3 DNA: TGTGCCAGCAGTTTACTTCAGGGGGTACGTGAGCAGTTCTTC; CDR3 protein: CASSLLQGVREQFF
J gene: TRBJ2-5; clone size: many; V gene: TRBV7-8; D gene: NA; CDR3 DNA: TGTGCCAGCAGCCCTTCCCGCTGGCCCGGAACTCCCCAGTACTTC; CDR3 protein: CASSPSRWPGTPQYF
J gene: TRBJ2-7; clone size: many; V gene: TRBV20-1; D gene: NA; CDR3 DNA: TGCAGTGCTCCAACCGCAACCACCCTCACCTACGAGCAGTACTTC; CDR3 protein: CSAPTATTLTYEQYF
J gene: TRBJ2-3; clone size: NA; V gene: TRBV24-1; D gene: NA; CDR3 DNA: TGTGCCTCCAGTGAGAGCAGGGTTACGGATACGCAGTATTTT; CDR3 protein: CASSESRVTDTQYF
J gene: TRBJ1-5; clone size: many; V gene: TRBV7-9; D gene: NA; CDR3 DNA: TGTGCCAGCAGCCCCCTGTCCAATAGCAATCAGCCCCAGCATTTT; CDR3 protein: CASSPLSNSNQPQHF
J gene: TRBJ2-3; clone size: many; V gene: TRBV11-1; D gene: TRBD2; CDR3 DNA: TGTGCCAGCAGCTTGGGGACTAGCGGGACAGATACGCAGTATTTT; CDR3 protein: CASSLGTSGTDTQYF
J gene: TRBJ2-1; clone size: many; V gene: TRBV5-6; D gene: NA; CDR3 DNA: TGTGCCAGCAGCTTGGTAGCCGTGGGGCCGGGTCCTGAGCAGTTCTTC; CDR3 protein: CASSLVAVGPGPEQFF
J gene: TRBJ2-3; clone size: many; V gene: TRBV3-1; D gene: NA; CDR3 DNA: TGTGCCAGCAGCCAACCGGTCACAGATACGCAGTATTTT; CDR3 protein: CASSQPVTDTQYF
J gene: TRBJ2-2; clone size: many; V gene: TRBV7-9; D gene: NA; CDR3 DNA: TGTGCCAGCAGCTTAGTCGGGGAGCTGTTTTTT; CDR3 protein: CASSLVGELFF
J gene: TRBJ1-1; clone size: many; V gene: TRBV11-2; D gene: NA; CDR3 DNA: TGTGCCAGCAGCCCCCGAATGAACACTGAAGCTTTCTTT; CDR3 protein: CASSPRMNTEAFF
J gene: TRBJ2-3; clone size: many; V gene: TRBV4-2; D gene: TRBD2; CDR3 DNA: TGTGCCAGCAGCCAGACTAGCGGGACTGGAGATACGCAGTATTTT; CDR3 protein: CASSQTSGTGDTQYF
J gene: TRBJ2-7; clone size: once; V gene: TRBV20-1; D gene: NA; CDR3 DNA: TGCAGTGCTAGAGATGAAGCGGGTGCTTGTGAGCAGTACTTC; CDR3 protein: CSARDEAGACEQYF
J gene: TRBJ2-6; clone size: few; V gene: TRBV6-1; D gene: NA; CDR3 DNA: TGTGCCAGCAGCCATCCCCTGGCTCTCTCTGGGGCCAACCTCCTGACTTTC; CDR3 protein: CASSHPLALSGANLLTF
J gene: TRBJ1-5; clone size: few; V gene: TRBV28; D gene: NA; CDR3 DNA: TGTGCCAGCAGTTTAGGGAGTAGCAATCAGCCCCAGCATTTT; CDR3 protein: CASSLGSSNQPQHF
J gene: TRBJ2-3; clone size: many; V gene: TRBV9; D gene: TRBD2; CDR3 DNA: TGTGCCAGCAGCGTCCCCGGTGAAGCGGGGGATAGGGATACGCAGTATTTT; CDR3 protein: CASSVPGEAGDRDTQYF
J gene: TRBJ2-5; clone size: many; V gene: TRBV15; D gene: NA; CDR3 DNA: TGTGCCACCAGCAGAGATTCGGAGGAGACCCAGTACTTC; CDR3 protein: CATSRDSEETQYF
J gene: TRBJ2-2; clone size: many; V gene: TRBV9; D gene: NA; CDR3 DNA: TGTGCCAGCAGCGTAAGCGGCACCGGGGAGCTGTTTTTT; CDR3 protein: CASSVSGTGELFF
J gene: TRBJ2-7; clone size: few; V gene: TRBV12-5; D gene: NA; CDR3 DNA: TGTGCTAGTGGTTTGGGCTACGAGCAGTACTTC; CDR3 protein: CASGLGYEQYF
J gene: TRBJ2-3; clone size: many; V gene: TRBV7-3; D gene: NA; CDR3 DNA: TGTGCCAGCAGCTCCTTCCTCGCAGATACGCAGTATTTT; CDR3 protein: CASSSFLADTQYF
J gene: TRBJ1-1; clone size: many; V gene: TRBV30; D gene: NA; CDR3 DNA: TGTGCCTGGAGTAATCAGGGCCGGACTGAAGCTTTCTTT; CDR3 protein: CAWSNQGRTEAFF
J gene: TRBJ1-4; clone size: many; V gene: TRBV4-3; D gene: NA; CDR3 DNA: TGCGCCAGCAGCCAGGGGACTTCGACTAATGAAAAACTGTTTTTT; CDR3 protein: CASSQGTSTNEKLFF
J gene: TRBJ2-7; clone size: NA; V gene: TRBV20-1; D gene: NA; CDR3 DNA: TGCAGTGCTTTGCCCCCAGGGGCCGTCCTCTACGAGCAGTACTTC; CDR3 protein: CSALPPGAVLYEQYF
J gene: TRBJ2-1; clone size: NA; V gene: TRBV11-2; D gene: NA; CDR3 DNA: TGTGCCAGCGGCCAGGTCGGCCCGAGCGGTGTGGCCTACAATGAGCAGTTCTTC; CDR3 protein: CASGQVGPSGVAYNEQFF
J gene: TRBJ2-3; clone size: many; V gene: TRBV4-1; D gene: TRBD2; CDR3 DNA: TGCGTCAGCAGCCAAGGAGGACTAGCGGCAGATACGCAGTATTTT; CDR3 protein: CVSSQGGLAADTQYF